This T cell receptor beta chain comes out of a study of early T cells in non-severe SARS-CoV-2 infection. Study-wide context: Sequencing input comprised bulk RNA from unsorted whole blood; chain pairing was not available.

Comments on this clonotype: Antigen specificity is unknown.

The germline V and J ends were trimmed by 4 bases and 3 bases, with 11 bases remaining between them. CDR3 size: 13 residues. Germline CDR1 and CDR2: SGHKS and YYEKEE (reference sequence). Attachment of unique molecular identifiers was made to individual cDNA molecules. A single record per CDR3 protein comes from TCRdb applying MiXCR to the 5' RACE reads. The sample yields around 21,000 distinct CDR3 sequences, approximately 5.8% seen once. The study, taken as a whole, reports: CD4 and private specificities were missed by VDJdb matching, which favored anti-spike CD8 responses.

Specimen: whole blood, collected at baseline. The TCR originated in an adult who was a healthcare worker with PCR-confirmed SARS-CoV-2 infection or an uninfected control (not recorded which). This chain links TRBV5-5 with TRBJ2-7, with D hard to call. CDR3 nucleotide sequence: TGTGCCAGCAGCCAACCAACCAGCTACGAGCAGTACTTC. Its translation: CASSQPTSYEQYF.